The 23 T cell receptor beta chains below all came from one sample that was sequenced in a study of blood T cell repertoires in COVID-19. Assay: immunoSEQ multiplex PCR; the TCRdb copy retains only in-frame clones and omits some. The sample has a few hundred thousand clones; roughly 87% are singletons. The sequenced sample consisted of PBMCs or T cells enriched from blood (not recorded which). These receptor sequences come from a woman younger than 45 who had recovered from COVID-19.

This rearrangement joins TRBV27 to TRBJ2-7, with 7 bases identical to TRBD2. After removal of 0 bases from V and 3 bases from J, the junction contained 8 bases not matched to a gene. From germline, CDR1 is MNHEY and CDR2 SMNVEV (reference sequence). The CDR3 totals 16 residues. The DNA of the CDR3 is TGTGCCAGCAGTTTATCGGGGGAGGGAGAAATCTACGAGCAGTACTTC. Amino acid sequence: CASSLSGEGEIYEQYF.

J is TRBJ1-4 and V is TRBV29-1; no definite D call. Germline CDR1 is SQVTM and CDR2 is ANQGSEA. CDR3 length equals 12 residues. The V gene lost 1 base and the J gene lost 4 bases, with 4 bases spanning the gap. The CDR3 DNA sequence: TGCAGCGTTGAAGGCAGTAATGAAAAACTGTTTTTT. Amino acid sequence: CSVEGSNEKLFF.

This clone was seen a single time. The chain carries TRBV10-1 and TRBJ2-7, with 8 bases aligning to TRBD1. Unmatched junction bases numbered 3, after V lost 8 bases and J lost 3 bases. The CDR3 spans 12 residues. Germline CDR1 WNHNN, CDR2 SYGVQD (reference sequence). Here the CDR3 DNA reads TGCGCCAGCGGGACAGGAGACTACGAGCAGTACTTC. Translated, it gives CASGTGDYEQYF.

The CDR3 DNA reads TGTGCCACCCTAGGTGCAGATACGCAGTATTTT. As protein: CATLGADTQYF. The chain is built from TRBV6-5 and TRBJ2-3; no firm D call. Trimming shortened V by 10 bases and J by 4 bases, and 9 bases separated the two germline ends. CDR3 size: 11 residues. Germline-derived CDR1 and CDR2 are MNHEY and SVGAGI.

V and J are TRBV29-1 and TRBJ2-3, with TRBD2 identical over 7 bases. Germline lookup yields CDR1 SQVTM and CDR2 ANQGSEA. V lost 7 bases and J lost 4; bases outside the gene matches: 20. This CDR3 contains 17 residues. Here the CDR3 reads CSGLGWASGRRSDTQYF. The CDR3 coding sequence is TGCAGCGGCCTAGGATGGGCTAGCGGACGCCGGTCAGATACGCAGTATTTT.

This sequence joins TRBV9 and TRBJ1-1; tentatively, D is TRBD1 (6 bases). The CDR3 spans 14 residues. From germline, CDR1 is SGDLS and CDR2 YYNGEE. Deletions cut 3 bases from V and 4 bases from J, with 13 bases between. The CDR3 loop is CASSGGQKFTEAFF. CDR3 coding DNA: TGTGCCAGCAGCGGTGGACAGAAGTTCACTGAAGCTTTCTTT.

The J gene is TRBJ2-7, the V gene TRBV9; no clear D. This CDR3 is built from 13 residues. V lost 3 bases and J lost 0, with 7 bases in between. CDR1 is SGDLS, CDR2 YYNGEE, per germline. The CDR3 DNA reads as TGTGCCAGCAGCGCCCCGAGCTCCTACGAGCAGTACTTC. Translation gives CASSAPSSYEQYF.

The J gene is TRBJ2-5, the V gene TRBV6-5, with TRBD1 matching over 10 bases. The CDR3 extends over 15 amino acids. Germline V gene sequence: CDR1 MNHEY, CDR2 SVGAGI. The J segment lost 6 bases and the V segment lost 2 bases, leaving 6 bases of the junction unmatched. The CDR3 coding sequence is TGTGCCAGCAGTTACCAGGACAGGGGGACGAAGACCCAGTACTTC. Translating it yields CASSYQDRGTKTQYF.

The CDR3 bases are TGTGCCAGCAGCTCGCAGGGGGCGCAGGAGACCCAGTACTTC. This codes for CASSSQGAQETQYF. This chain joins TRBV5-4 and TRBJ2-5; TRBD1 agrees at 8 bases. The germline gives CDR1 SGHNT, CDR2 YYREEE (reference sequence). J gave up 5 bases and V 3 bases, and 6 bases lay outside the gene matches. The CDR3 totals 14 residues.

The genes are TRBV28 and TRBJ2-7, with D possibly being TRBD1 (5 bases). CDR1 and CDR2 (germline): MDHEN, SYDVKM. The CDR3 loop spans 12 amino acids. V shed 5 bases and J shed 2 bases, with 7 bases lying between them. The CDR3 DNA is TGTGCCAGCAGTACAGGTGCCTACGAGCAGTACTTC. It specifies CASSTGAYEQYF.

CDR3 sequence reads: CASGAGLGPQHF. CDR3 nucleotide sequence: TGTGCCAGCGGGGCGGGGCTTGGGCCCCAGCATTTT. J is TRBJ1-5 and V is TRBV7-9; D perhaps matches TRBD1 (5 bases). The germline V and J ends were trimmed by 8 bases and 9 bases, with 14 bases remaining between them. Germline assignment: CDR1 SEHNR and CDR2 FQNEAQ (reference sequence). The CDR3 totals 12 residues.

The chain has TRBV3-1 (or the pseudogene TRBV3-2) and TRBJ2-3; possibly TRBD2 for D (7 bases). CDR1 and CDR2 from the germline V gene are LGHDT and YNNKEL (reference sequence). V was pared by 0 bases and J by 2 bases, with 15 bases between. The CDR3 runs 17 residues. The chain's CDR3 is CASSQDSAGAHTDTQYF. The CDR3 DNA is TGTGCCAGCAGCCAAGATTCCGCGGGGGCCCACACAGATACGCAGTATTTT.

CDR3 amino acids: CASRTGGGETQYF. The CDR3 DNA is TGTGCCAGCAGAACCGGCGGGGGAGAGACCCAGTACTTC. The genes are TRBV5-8 and TRBJ2-5; 7 positions match TRBD2. Germline CDR1 and CDR2: SGHTS and YDEGEE. After removal of 5 bases from V and 4 bases from J, the junction contained 5 bases not matched to a gene. This CDR3 is built from 13 residues. The full variable domain, its missing parts supplied by reference TRBV5-8 and TRBJ2-5, is EAGVTQSPTHLIKTRGQQATLRCSPISGHTSVYWYQQALGLGLQFLLWYDEGEERNRGNFPPRFSGRQFPNYSSELNVNALELEDSALYLCASRTGGGETQYFGPGTRLLVL.

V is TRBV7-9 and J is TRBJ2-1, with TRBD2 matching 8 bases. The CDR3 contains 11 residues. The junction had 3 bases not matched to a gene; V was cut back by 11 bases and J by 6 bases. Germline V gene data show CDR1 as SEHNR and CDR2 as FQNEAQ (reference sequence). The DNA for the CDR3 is TGTGCCGGACGGGGGGGCAATGAGCAGTTCTTC. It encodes CAGRGGNEQFF.

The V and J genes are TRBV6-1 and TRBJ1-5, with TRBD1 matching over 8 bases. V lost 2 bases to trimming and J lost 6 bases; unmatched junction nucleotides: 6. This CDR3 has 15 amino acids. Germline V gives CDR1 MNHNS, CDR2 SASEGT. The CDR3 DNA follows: TGTGCCAGCAGTGAATCGACAGGGGTCCGTCAGCCCCAGCATTTT. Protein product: CASSESTGVRQPQHF.

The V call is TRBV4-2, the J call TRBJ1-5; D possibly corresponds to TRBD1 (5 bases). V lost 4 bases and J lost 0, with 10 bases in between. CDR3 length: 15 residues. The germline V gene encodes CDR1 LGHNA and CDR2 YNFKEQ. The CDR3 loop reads CASSPDRHSNQPQHF. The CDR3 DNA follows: TGTGCCAGCAGCCCCGACAGACATAGCAATCAGCCCCAGCATTTT.

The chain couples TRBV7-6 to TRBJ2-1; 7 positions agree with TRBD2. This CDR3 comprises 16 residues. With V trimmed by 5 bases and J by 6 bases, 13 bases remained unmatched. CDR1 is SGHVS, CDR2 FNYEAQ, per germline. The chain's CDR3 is CASSRMGGSTVNEQFF. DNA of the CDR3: TGTGCCAGCAGCCGAATGGGCGGGAGCACCGTCAATGAGCAGTTCTTC. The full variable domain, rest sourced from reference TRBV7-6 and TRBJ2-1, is GAGVSQSPRYKVTKRGQDVALRCDPISGHVSLYWYRQALGQGPEFLTYFNYEAQQDKSGLPNDRFSAERPEGSISTLTIQRTEQRDSAMYRCASSRMGGSTVNEQFFGPGTRLTVL.

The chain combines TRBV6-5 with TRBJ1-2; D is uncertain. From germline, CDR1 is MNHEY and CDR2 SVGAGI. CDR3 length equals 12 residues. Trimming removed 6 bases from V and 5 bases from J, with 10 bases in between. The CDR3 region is CASRPDAYGYTF. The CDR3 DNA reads TGTGCCAGCAGGCCTGATGCGTATGGCTACACCTTC.

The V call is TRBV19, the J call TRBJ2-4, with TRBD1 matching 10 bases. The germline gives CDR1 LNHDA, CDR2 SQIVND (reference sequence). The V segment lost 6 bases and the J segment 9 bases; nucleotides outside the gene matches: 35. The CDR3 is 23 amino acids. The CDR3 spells CASRSHSALVETGTGAKRGIQYF. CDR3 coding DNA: TGTGCCAGTAGATCCCATTCCGCCTTAGTGGAAACCGGGACAGGGGCTAAAAGGGGCATTCAGTACTTC.

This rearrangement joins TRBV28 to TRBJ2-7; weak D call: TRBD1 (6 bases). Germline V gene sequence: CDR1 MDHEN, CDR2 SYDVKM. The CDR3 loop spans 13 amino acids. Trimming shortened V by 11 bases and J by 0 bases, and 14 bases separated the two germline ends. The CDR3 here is CASQGQSSYEQYF. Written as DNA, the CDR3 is TGTGCCTCACAGGGACAAAGCTCCTACGAGCAGTACTTC.

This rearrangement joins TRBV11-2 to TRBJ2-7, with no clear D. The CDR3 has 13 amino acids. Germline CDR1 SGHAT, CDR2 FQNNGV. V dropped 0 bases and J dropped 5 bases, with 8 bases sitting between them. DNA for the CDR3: TGTGCCAGCAGCTTAGATATCCCTAACGAGCAGTACTTC. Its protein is CASSLDIPNEQYF.

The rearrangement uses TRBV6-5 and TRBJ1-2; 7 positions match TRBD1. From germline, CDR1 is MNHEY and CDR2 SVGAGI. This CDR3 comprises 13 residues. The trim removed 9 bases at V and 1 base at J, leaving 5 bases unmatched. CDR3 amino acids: CASRQGINYGYTF. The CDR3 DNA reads TGTGCCAGTCGACAGGGAATTAACTATGGCTACACCTTC.

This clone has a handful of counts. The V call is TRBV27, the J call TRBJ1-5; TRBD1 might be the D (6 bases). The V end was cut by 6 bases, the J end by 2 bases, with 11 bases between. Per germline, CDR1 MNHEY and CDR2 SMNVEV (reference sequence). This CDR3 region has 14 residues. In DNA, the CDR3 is TGTGCCAGCAGAGGCTCAGGGGGCAATCAGCCCCAGCATTTT. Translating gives CASRGSGGNQPQHF.